This T cell receptor (beta chain) emerged from a study of molecular identifiers for immune sequencing clone quantification. Study context: In the replicates, RNA derived from about 19,000 or 110,000 naive CD8 cells was divided into five parts, and four were sequenced.

This clonotype appeared many times. TCRdb recomputed calls from the PCR reads with MiXCR, one row per CDR3 protein. This table holds hundreds of thousands of distinct CDR3 sequences, about 25% found once. The germline V gene encodes CDR1 MGHRA and CDR2 YSYEKL. The CDR3 runs to 13 residues. V lost 3 bases, J lost 7 bases, and 13 bases lay in between. The sample was naive CD8+ T cells from blood, with Jurkat cell RNA spiked in. Indicated subset: FACS-sorted CD8+CD4-CCR7+CD45RA+ naive T cells. This TCR came from a human donor in good health. Some libraries in this study had Jurkat cell RNA spiked in. V is TRBV4-1 and J is TRBJ2-7; D may be TRBD1 (5 bases). Here the CDR3 DNA reads TGCGCCAGCAGCCAGATCTTGGGGCGAGAGCAGTACTTC. Translated: CASSQILGREQYF.